Sequencing of this TCR beta chain was carried out in a study of regulatory T cells in long-lasting Graves disease (dated by TCRdb to about 2021). Describing the broader study: To count as having persistent Graves' disease, a patient had to have received antithyroid drug treatment for over 5 years with TSH receptor autoantibodies remaining persistently positive. On average, persistent Graves' disease patients in the clinical cohort had been on antithyroid drugs for approximately ten years. A total of approximately 35 samples were covered by TCR sequencing, comprising approximately 13 persistent and around 20 newly diagnosed Graves' disease patients. The study was conducted in China and was registered as a clinical trial. Patients with persistent Graves' disease were compared with patients with newly diagnosed Graves' disease using TCR sequencing and RNA sequencing of peripheral blood. On the study overall, not on this receptor specifically: Compared with newly diagnosed patients, persistent Graves' disease patients had lower TCR Shannon entropy and fewer highly expanded clones, which suggests clonal expansion. Sequencing and analysis were restricted to the TCR beta chain. A larger number of public clonotypes was shared among persistent patients (approximately 2,500) than among newly diagnosed patients (roughly 1,000). TRBV28, TRBJ1-2 and TRBJ2-5 were preferentially used in persistent disease, while TRBV20-1 and TRBJ2-1 were favored in newly diagnosed disease. The authors noted that the small sample size was a limitation that may lower accuracy. The study examined only peripheral blood because the primary lesion, thyroid tissue, could not be accessed.

The time point label of this sample denotes: persistent/refractory GD, antithyroid drugs over 5 years with positive TRAb. For both TCR sequencing and RNA sequencing, RNA was extracted from PBMCs using TRIzol. Graves' disease was diagnosed according to American Thyroid Association guidelines. Patients for the study were recruited at an endocrinology department in Xi'an, China. Each patient gave around 9 milliliters of peripheral blood, collected in an EDTA anticoagulant tube. Ficoll Paque Plus density gradient separation was used to isolate PBMCs, and no additional T cell sorting was done. An Agilent 2100 Bioanalyzer and agarose gel were used to check RNA quality, while a NanoDrop 2000 measured RNA concentration. This clonotype was seen many times. The antigen it recognizes is unknown. There are no base qualities to consult, and no much larger clone falls within one base. Library method: multiplex PCR. TCRdb records Illumina HiSeq 4000 as the sequencer. TCR beta libraries were built with iRepertoire HTBI primers and Arm-PCR amplification of CDR3 regions. Before sequencing, the PCR products underwent gel purification. The paper's processing steps were these. Gene usage analysis of CDR3 amino acid clonotypes used the roughly 60 TRBV and 12 to 15 TRBJ segments found across samples. COPE and FqMerger were used to merge filtered high-quality paired reads into contigs. BLAST was used to align contigs to IMGT TRBV, TRBD and TRBJ reference genes, and CDR3 was defined according to IMGT. Clonotypes above 0.1% frequency were classified as highly expanded clones. Shannon entropy was used to measure repertoire diversity, and the Gini coefficient was used to measure V-J evenness. Public clonotypes were defined as clonotypes shared by more than one individual. TCRdb reprocessed the public reads (quality trimming at Q25 with fastp, clone calling with MiXCR) and kept in-frame beta chains. Records with the same CDR3 protein are collapsed into one entry carrying the most frequent genes and DNA. These V and J calls derive from TCRdb rather than the authors' analysis. In this sample the table shows more than 350,000 distinct CDR3 sequences, 21% of which occur a single time. The biggest ten clones account for roughly an eighth of the sample.

The germline V gene supplies CDR1 MNHNS and CDR2 SASEGT. V and J are truncated by 6 bases and 15 bases respectively, leaving an intervening sequence of 15 bases. Measured from the cysteine to the phenylalanine, the CDR3 is 12 residues long. The CDR3 DNA has 36 bases and is translated from base 1. This clonotype was sampled from a female donor with Graves disease. The starting material was peripheral blood mononuclear cells (PBMCs), obtained when the disease was refractory, from a patient treated with antithyroid drugs. Recombination joined TRBV6-1 with TRBJ1-6, with the D gene not confidently named. The sequenced DNA is TGTGCCAGCAGGTGGAGGGATGGGAGCCTCCACTTT. Its amino acids are CASRWRDGSLHF.